The T cell receptor beta chain described here comes from a study of response to subunit inactivated influenza vaccine (dated by TCRdb to 2017 to 2018). With respect to the entire study: Deep quantitative T cell receptor repertoire profiling was used in the study to track responses to a trivalent subunit inactivated influenza vaccine. The paper's findings and limits, for the study overall: The authors proposed that each seasonal influenza vaccination may bring in only a limited number of new T cells.

A word on this clonotype: Its specific antigen is unknown. Base qualities are not at hand, and no much larger clone is one base apart.

Receptors were amplified or captured by RT-PCR. The data were produced on an Illumina HiSeq 2500. TCRdb itself trimmed the public reads at Q25 with fastp, ran MiXCR and retained productive beta chains. Every CDR3 protein is listed once, alongside the most common genes and DNA of its rows. This sample holds 500,000 or so distinct CDR3 sequences; 16% were observed only once. The top ten hold 2.5% to 3.5% of the sample. The CDR3, cysteine through phenylalanine, is 13 amino acids long. Just CDR3 DNA is preserved here, 39 bases in frame from base 1. Trimming accounts for 7 bases at V and 3 bases at J, while the number of junction bases matched to no gene is 2. CDR1 and CDR2 (MRHNA, SNTAGT) derive from the germline V gene.

The rearrangement combines TRBV6-4 with TRBJ2-5; 10 junctional bases match TRBD1. This clonotype originated in a man aged 50 to 69 who received an inactivated influenza vaccine. Donor details come from another sample of the same person, matched by shared clones. This sample comprised CD4+ T cells sorted from PBMCs, obtained about 23 months after vaccination. The CDR3 protein is CASIGTGEETQYF. The nucleotide sequence reads TGTGCCAGCATTGGGACAGGGGAAGAGACCCAGTACTTC.